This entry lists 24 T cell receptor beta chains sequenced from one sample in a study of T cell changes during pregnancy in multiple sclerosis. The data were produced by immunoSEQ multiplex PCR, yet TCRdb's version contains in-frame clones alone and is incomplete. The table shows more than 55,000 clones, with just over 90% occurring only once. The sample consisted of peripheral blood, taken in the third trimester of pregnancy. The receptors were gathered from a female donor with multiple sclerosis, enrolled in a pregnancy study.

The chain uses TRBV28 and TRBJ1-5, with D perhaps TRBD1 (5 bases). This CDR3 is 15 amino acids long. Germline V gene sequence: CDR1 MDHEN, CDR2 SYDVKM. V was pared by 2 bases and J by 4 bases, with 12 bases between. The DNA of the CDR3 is TGTGCCAGCAGTTTAAGGGCAGGGTATAATCAGCCCCAGCATTTT. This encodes CASSLRAGYNQPQHF.

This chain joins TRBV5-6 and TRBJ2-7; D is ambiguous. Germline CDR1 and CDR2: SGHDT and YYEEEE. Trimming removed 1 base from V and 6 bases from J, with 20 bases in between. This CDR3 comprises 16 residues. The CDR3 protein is CASSLTRSVGFGEQYF. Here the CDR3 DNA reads TGTGCCAGCAGCTTGACGAGGAGTGTGGGTTTTGGCGAGCAGTACTTC. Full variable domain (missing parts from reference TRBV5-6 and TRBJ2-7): DAGVTQSPTHLIKTRGQQVTLRCSPKSGHDTVSWYQQALGQGPQFIFQYYEEEERQRGNFPDRFSGHQFPNYSSELNVNALLLGDSALYLCASSLTRSVGFGEQYFGPGTRLTVT.

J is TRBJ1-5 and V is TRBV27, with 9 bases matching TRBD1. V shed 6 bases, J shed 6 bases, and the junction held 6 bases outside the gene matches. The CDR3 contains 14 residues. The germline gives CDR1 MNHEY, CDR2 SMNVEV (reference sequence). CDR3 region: CASRSGQGRQPQHF. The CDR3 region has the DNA TGTGCCAGCAGAAGTGGACAGGGGCGTCAGCCCCAGCATTTT.

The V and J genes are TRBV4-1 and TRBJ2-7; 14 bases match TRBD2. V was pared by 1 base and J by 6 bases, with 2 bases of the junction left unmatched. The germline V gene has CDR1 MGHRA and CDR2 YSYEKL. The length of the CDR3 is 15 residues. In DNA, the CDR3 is TGCGCCAGCAGCCAAGGACTAGCGGGAGGGTTCGAGCAGTACTTC. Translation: CASSQGLAGGFEQYF.

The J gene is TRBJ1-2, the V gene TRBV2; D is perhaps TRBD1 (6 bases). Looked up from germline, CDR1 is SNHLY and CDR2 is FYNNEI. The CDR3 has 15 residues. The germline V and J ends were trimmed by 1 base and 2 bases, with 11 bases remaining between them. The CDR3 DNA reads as TGTGCCAGCAGTGAAGGAGGGGGGGCGAACTATGGCTACACCTTC. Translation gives CASSEGGGANYGYTF.

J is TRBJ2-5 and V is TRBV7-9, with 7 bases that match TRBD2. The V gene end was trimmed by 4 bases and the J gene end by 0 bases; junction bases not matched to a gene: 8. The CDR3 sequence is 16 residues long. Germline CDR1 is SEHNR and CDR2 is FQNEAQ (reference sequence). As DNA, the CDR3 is TGTGCCAGCAGCTGGTGGGCGGGAGCGTACCAAGAGACCCAGTACTTC. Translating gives CASSWWAGAYQETQYF.

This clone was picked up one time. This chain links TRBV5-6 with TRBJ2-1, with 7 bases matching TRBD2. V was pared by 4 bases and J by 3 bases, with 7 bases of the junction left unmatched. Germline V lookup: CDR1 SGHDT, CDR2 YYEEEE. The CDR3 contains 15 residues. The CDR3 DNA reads TGTGCCAGCAGCATTACTAGCGTAAACTACAATGAGCAGTTCTTC. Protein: CASSITSVNYNEQFF.

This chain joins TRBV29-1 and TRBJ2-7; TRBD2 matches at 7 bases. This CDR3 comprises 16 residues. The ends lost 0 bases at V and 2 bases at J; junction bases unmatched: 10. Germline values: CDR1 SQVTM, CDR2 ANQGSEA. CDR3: CSVEDPARGDTYEQYF. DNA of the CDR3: TGCAGCGTTGAAGACCCGGCCCGGGGGGATACCTACGAGCAGTACTTC.

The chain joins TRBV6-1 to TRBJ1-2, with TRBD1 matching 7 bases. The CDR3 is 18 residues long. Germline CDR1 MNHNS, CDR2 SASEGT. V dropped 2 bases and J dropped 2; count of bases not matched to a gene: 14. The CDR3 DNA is TGTGCCAGCAGTGAACGGGGGACAGCCTCGGGGGCAAACTATGGCTACACCTTC. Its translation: CASSERGTASGANYGYTF.

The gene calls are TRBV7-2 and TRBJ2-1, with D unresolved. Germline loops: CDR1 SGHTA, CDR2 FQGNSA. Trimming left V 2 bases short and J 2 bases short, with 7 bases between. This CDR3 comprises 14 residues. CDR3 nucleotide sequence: TGTGCCAGCAGCTTACGACTGGCCTACAATGAGCAGTTCTTC. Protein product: CASSLRLAYNEQFF.

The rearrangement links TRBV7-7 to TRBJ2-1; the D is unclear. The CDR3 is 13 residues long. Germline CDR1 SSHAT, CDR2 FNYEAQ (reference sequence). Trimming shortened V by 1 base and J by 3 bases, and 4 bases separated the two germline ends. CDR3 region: CASSLVVYNEQFF. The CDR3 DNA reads TGTGCCAGCAGCTTAGTAGTCTACAATGAGCAGTTCTTC.

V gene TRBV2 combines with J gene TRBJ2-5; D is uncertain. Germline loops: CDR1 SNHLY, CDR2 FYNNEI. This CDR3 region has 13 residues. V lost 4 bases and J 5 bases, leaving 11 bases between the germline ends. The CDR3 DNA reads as TGTGCCAGCAGTGGACGACAAGTGGAGACCCAGTACTTC. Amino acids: CASSGRQVETQYF.

The CDR3 here is CAISAGQGNNEQFF. CDR3 in DNA: TGTGCCATCAGCGCGGGACAGGGTAACAATGAGCAGTTCTTC. This chain connects TRBV10-3 to TRBJ2-1, with TRBD1 matching 9 bases. The CDR3 spans 14 residues. Per the germline V gene, CDR1 is ENHRY and CDR2 is SYGVKD. J lost 5 bases, V lost 6 bases, and 5 bases had no gene match.

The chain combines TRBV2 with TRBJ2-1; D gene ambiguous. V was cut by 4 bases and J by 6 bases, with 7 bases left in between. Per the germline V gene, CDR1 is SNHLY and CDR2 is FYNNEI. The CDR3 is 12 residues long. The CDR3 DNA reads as TGTGCCAGCAGTGCGTCGGGCAATGAGCAGTTCTTC. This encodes CASSASGNEQFF.

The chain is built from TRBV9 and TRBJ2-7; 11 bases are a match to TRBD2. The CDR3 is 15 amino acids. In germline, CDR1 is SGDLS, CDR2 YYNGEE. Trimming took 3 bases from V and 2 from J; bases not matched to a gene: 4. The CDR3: CASSAGLAVTYEQYF. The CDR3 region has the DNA TGTGCCAGCAGCGCGGGACTAGCGGTTACCTACGAGCAGTACTTC.

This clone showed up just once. The CDR3 loop is CASSQDKGLGYEQYF. The CDR3 DNA reads as TGTGCCAGCAGCCAAGATAAGGGACTAGGATACGAGCAGTACTTC. The rearrangement uses TRBV4-2 and TRBJ2-7, with 8 bases identical to TRBD2. This CDR3 contains 15 residues. V was clipped by 0 bases and J by 4 bases; unmatched bases: 5. Germline V CDR1 and CDR2: LGHNA, YNFKEQ.

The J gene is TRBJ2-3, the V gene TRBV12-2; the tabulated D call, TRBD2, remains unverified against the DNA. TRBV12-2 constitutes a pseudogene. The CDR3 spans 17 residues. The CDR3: CASRLGGTSGITDTQYF. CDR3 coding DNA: TGTGCAAGTCGCTTAGGAGGAACTAGCGGGATCACAGATACGCAGTATTTT.

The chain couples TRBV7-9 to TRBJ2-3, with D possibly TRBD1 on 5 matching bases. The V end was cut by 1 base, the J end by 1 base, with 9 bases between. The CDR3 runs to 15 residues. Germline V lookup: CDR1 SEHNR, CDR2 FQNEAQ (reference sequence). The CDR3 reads CASSLVGRGTDTQYF. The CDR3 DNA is TGTGCCAGCAGCTTAGTCGGCAGGGGCACAGATACGCAGTATTTT.

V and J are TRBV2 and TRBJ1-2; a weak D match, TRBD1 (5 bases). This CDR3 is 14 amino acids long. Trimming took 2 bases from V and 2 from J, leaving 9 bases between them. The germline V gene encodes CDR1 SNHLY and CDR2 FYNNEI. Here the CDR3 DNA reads TGTGCCAGCAGTGAATTACCAGGGAACTATGGCTACACCTTC. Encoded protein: CASSELPGNYGYTF. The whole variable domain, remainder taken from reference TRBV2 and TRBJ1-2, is EPEVTQTPSHQVTQMGQEVILRCVPISNHLYFYWYRQILGQKVEFLVSFYNNEISEKSEIFDDQFSVERPDGSNFTLKIRSTKLEDSAMYFCASSELPGNYGYTFGSGTRLTVV.

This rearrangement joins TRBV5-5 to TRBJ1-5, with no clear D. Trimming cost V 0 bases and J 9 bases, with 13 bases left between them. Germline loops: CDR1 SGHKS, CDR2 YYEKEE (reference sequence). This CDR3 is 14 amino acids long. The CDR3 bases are TGTGCCAGCAGCTTGGAAGTTGACGGGGTGCCCCAGCATTTT. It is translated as CASSLEVDGVPQHF.

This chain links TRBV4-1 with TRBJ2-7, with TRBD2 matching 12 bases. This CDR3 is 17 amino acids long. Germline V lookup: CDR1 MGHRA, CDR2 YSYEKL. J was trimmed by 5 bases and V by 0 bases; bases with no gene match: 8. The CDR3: CASSQDLAGGRSNEQYF. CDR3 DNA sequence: TGCGCCAGCAGCCAAGATCTAGCGGGAGGGAGAAGCAACGAGCAGTACTTC.

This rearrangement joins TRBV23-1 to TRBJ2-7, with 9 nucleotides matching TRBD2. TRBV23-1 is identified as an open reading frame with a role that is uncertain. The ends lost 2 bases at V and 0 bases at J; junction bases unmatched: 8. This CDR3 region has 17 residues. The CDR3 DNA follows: TGCGCCAGCAGTCAAGCTAGCGGGATTGGAGCCTCCTACGAGCAGTACTTC. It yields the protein CASSQASGIGASYEQYF.

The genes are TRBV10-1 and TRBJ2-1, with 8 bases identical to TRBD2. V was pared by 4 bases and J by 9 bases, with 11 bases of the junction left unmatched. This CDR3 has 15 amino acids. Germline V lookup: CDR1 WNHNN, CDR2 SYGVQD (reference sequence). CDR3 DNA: TGCGCCAGCAGTGCGCGTCTAGCGGGCACCATTGAGCAGTTCTTC. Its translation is CASSARLAGTIEQFF.

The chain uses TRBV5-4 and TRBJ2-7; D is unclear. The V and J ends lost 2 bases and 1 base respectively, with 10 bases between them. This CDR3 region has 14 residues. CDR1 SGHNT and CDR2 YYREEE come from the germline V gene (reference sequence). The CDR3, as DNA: TGTGCCAGCAGCTTTGCAGTCGGGTCCTACGAGCAGTACTTC. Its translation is CASSFAVGSYEQYF.